The text below deals with one T cell receptor beta chain. No antigen is known for it. The junction differs from germline at one of its ends, possibly a read error. In replicate PCRs of sorted subsets, about 220 ng DNA, approximately 28,000 T cell genomes, was used. Libraries were prepared by immunoSEQ multiplex PCR; TCRdb keeps only in-frame clonotypes and omits some of them. Of 2,500,000 or so clones in the sample, roughly nine tenths were seen once. The donors, all of them Caucasian adults, lived in Nashville, Tennessee. The length of the CDR3 is 14 residues. Germline CDR1 reads SSHAT; CDR2 reads FNYEAQ (reference sequence). These data are taken from a study of shared clonotypes between healthy human individuals. Study findings and constraints: Non-shared clonotypes had lower generation probabilities than clonotypes shared by all four sorted-subset donors. Exclusively blood specimens were collected; tissue repertoires likely differ.

Input material: naive CD4+ T cells sorted from blood. Subset specified: CD45RA+ positively selected. This chain links TRBV7-7 with TRBJ2-3; possibly TRBD2 for D (6 bases). This clonotype was sampled from a man between 18 and 29 years old in good health. The CDR3 here is CASSLRGGTDTQYF. The DNA of the CDR3 is TGTGCTAGCAGCTTACGCGGGGGCACAGATACGCAGTATTTT.